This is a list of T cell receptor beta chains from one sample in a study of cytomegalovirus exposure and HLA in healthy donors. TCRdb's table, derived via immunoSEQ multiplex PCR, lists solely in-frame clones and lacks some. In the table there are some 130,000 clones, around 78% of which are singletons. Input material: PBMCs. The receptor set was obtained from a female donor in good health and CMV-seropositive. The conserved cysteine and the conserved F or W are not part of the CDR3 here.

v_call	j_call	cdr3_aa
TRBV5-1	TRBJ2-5	ASRLTSDQETQY
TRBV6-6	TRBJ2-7	ASATAYSYEQY
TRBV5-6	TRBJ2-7	ASSLIGSGLAGRYEQY
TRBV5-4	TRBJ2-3	ASSSGTSGNTQY
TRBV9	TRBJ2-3	ASSPDGGGTDTQY
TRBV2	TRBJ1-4	ASSERRSNEKLF
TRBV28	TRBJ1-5	ASRDRGSSNQPQH
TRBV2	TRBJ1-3	ASSGRGNTIY
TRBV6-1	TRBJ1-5	ASSAYGTVSNQPQH
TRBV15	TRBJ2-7	ATSRGGGGFYEQY
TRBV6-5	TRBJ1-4	ASSYVTGPNEKLF
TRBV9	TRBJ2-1	ASSVTSGSSYNEQF
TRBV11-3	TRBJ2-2	ASGLGLAGTGELF
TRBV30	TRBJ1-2	AWKTGVRGYT
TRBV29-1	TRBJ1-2	SVDLPYDRSHGYT
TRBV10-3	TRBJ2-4	AISESRAGGAQY
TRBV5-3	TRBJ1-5	ARSLRTGGNNQPQH
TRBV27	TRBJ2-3	ASSQGNTQY
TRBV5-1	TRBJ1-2	ASSLGGTATNYGYT
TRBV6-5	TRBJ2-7	ASSPGLGSYEQY
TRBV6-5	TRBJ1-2	ASRNRQDGYT
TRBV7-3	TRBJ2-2	ASSLAGSVGELF
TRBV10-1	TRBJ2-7	ASIRQGAFRPDSYSYEQY
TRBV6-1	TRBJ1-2	ASTKETNANYGYT
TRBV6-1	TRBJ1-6	ASSERQGGNSPLH